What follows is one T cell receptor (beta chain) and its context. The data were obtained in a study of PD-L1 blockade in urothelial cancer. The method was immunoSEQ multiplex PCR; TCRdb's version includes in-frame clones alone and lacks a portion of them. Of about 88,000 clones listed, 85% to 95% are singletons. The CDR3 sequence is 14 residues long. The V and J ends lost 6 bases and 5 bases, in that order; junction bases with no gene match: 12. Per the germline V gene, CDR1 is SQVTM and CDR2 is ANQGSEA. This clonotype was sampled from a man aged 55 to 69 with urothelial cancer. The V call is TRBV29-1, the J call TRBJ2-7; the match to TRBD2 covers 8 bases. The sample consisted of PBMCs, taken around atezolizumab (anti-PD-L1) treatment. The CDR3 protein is CSVGFGGRIHEQYF. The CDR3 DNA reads TGCAGCGTGGGCTTCGGCGGGAGGATCCACGAGCAGTACTTC.